Below are 14 T cell receptor beta chains sequenced from a single sample in a study of OX40 agonist ivuxolimab in advanced cancers. Repertoires were generated with immunoSEQ multiplex PCR, while TCRdb's copy carries only in-frame clones and drops some. The sample shows roughly 71,000 clones, about 89% of them seen only once. The starting material was CD4+ or CD8+ T cells sorted from blood, obtained in a trial of the OX40 agonist ivuxolimab. The origin of the receptors is an adult with an advanced solid tumor such as melanoma, head and neck, liver or kidney cancer.

The CDR3 nucleotides are TGTGCCAGCAGCTTAGGAGGGGAGAACACTGAAGCTTTCTTT. It codes for CASSLGGENTEAFF. The rearrangement joins TRBV7-9 to TRBJ1-1; possible D gene TRBD1, 5 bases. This CDR3 spans 14 amino acids. The V gene's germline CDR1 is SEHNR and CDR2 FQNEAQ (reference sequence). V was cut by 1 base and J by 1 base, with 7 bases left in between. The full variable domain, completed using reference TRBV7-9 and TRBJ1-1, is DTGVSQNPRHKITKRGQNVTFRCDPISEHNRLYWYRQTLGQGPEFLTYFQNEAQLEKSRLLSDRFSAERPKGSFSTLEIQRTEQGDSAMYLCASSLGGENTEAFFGQGTRLTVV.

The chain joins TRBV7-6 to TRBJ2-7, with a tentative D call TRBD2 (5 bases). Trimming stripped 1 base from V and 3 bases from J, with 16 bases between. This CDR3 comprises 16 residues. Looked up from germline, CDR1 is SGHVS and CDR2 is FNYEAQ. CDR3 nucleotide sequence: TGTGCCAGCAGCTTAGAAGCGGAGAACTACAACTACGAGCAGTACTTC. This sequence encodes CASSLEAENYNYEQYF.

This rearrangement joins TRBV11-3 to TRBJ1-6; TRBD1 is a possible D gene (5 bases). Deletions cut 5 bases from V and 7 bases from J, with 12 bases between. Germline-derived CDR1 and CDR2 are SGHNT and YENEEA. The CDR3 spans 14 residues. In nucleotides, the CDR3 is TGTGCCAGCAGCCAGGGAAGTGCGAATTCACCCCTCCACTTT. Its protein product is CASSQGSANSPLHF.

This sequence joins TRBV5-1 and TRBJ2-6; no definite D call. The CDR3 sequence is 13 residues long. Germline lookup yields CDR1 SGHRS and CDR2 YFSETQ. Trimming left V 8 bases short and J 0 bases short, with 6 bases between. The CDR3 sequence: CARRSSGANVLTF. The CDR3, as DNA: TGCGCCAGAAGGAGCTCTGGGGCCAACGTCCTGACTTTC.

This chain links TRBV10-3 with TRBJ2-2; D gene unclear. Trimming stripped 2 bases from V and 8 bases from J, with 12 bases between. The germline V gene encodes CDR1 ENHRY and CDR2 SYGVKD. CDR3 length: 14 amino acids. CDR3 in amino acids: CAISEGVREGELFF. CDR3 nucleotides: TGTGCCATCAGTGAGGGGGTGAGAGAGGGGGAGCTGTTTTTT.

This rearrangement joins TRBV4-3 to TRBJ1-4; the D gene is possibly TRBD1 (6 bases). Germline V gene data show CDR1 as LGHNA and CDR2 as YSLEER. The CDR3 contains 15 residues. V gave up 0 bases and J gave up 8 bases, with 13 bases separating them. CDR3 sequence reads: CASSQDRGTLEKLFF. The CDR3 coding sequence is TGCGCCAGCAGCCAAGATAGGGGGACTCTAGAAAAACTGTTTTTT.

The sample holds one count of this clone. The V call is TRBV6-4, the J call TRBJ2-5; TRBD1 might be the D (6 bases). The CDR3 has 14 amino acids. CDR1 and CDR2 (germline): MRHNA, SNTAGT. V dropped 7 bases and J dropped 0 bases, with 12 bases sitting between them. The DNA for the CDR3 is TGTGCCAGCACCGAGGGGGACAACCAAGAGACCCAGTACTTC. Amino acids: CASTEGDNQETQYF.

The J gene is TRBJ2-3, the V gene TRBV7-8; the D is unclear. The germline gives CDR1 SGHVS, CDR2 FQNEAQ. Trimming cost V 4 bases and J 2 bases, with 13 bases left between them. CDR3 length equals 15 residues. The CDR3 region has the DNA TGTGCCAGCAGCTCGACGGGCGTTTACACAGATACGCAGTATTTT. Its translation is CASSSTGVYTDTQYF.

For this clone: At one end, the junction sequence differs from germline, possibly due to a read error. The chain combines TRBV7-7 with TRBJ2-2; unclear D gene. Germline V gene lookup returns CDR1 SSHAT and CDR2 FNYEAQ (reference sequence). The CDR3 is 13 amino acids. The CDR3 nucleotides are TGTGCTAGCAGCTTAAAGAACACCGGGGAGCTGTTTTTT. Translating gives CASSLKNTGELFF.

The chain combines TRBV30 with TRBJ2-3, with a weak D call TRBD1 (6 bases). CDR1 and CDR2 from the germline V gene are GTSNPN and SVGIG (reference sequence). The CDR3 has 13 amino acids. Trimming cost V 2 bases and J 1 base, with 7 bases left between them. In DNA, the CDR3 is TGTGCCTGGAGTTGGACAGGCACAGATACGCAGTATTTT. Translated: CAWSWTGTDTQYF.

The chain is built from TRBV15 and TRBJ2-3; 11 bases are shared with TRBD1. Germline lookup yields CDR1 LNHNV and CDR2 YYDKDF (reference sequence). J lost 3 bases, V lost 5 bases, and 10 bases had no gene match. This CDR3 region has 17 residues. The CDR3 loop reads CATSGSWTGGETDTQYF. The CDR3 DNA sequence: TGTGCCACCAGCGGTTCCTGGACAGGGGGCGAGACAGATACGCAGTATTTT.

The chain is built from TRBV6-6 and TRBJ2-7; no definite D call. CDR3 length equals 13 residues. CDR1 and CDR2 (germline): MNHNY, SVGAGI (reference sequence). V gave up 0 bases and J gave up 4 bases, with 7 bases separating them. The CDR3 loop is CASSYSSLYEQYF. Written as DNA, the CDR3 is TGTGCCAGCAGTTACTCGAGTTTATACGAGCAGTACTTC.

On this clone: Other DNA sequences of this sample code for an identical CDR3. The rearrangement joins TRBV28 to TRBJ2-7, with 9 bases matching TRBD1. Trimming took 4 bases from V and 1 from J; bases not matched to a gene: 11. Per germline, CDR1 MDHEN and CDR2 SYDVKM. The CDR3 sequence is 17 residues long. This CDR3 is CASSSPLPGQGSYEQYF. For the CDR3, the DNA is TGTGCCAGCAGTTCCCCCCTCCCGGGACAGGGATCCTACGAGCAGTACTTC.

The J gene is TRBJ2-1, the V gene TRBV9; 7 bases are shared with TRBD1. J lost 4 bases, V lost 4 bases, and 5 bases had no gene match. The CDR3 sequence is 14 residues long. Looked up from germline, CDR1 is SGDLS and CDR2 is YYNGEE. This CDR3 is CASSYGTDYNEQFF. The CDR3 DNA reads TGTGCCAGCAGCTACGGGACAGATTACAATGAGCAGTTCTTC.